One and the same sample provided the 21 T cell receptor beta chains below, sequenced in a study of T cell responses to AZD1222 COVID-19 vaccine. Profiling relied on immunoSEQ multiplex PCR, and the TCRdb table lists in-frame clones only, not all of them. The table includes roughly 150,000 clones, approximately 90% detected once. Sequenced material: peripheral blood, taken on day 0 of AZD1222 vaccination. These receptor sequences come from an adult in good health.

On this clone: One end of the junction does not line up with germline, which may come from a read error. The chain is built from TRBV10-3 and TRBJ2-7; D ambiguous. The CDR3 runs 14 residues. Per germline, CDR1 ENHRY and CDR2 SYGVKD. The CDR3 protein is CVISGRGSPYEQYF. The CDR3 DNA sequence: TGTGTCATCAGTGGACGAGGCAGTCCCTACGAGCAGTACTTC.

The gene calls are TRBV21-1 and TRBJ1-1. TRBV21-1 constitutes a pseudogene. The CDR3 totals 14 residues. The CDR3 DNA follows: TGTGCCAGCAGCATACCTCCCCCCTTCACTGAAGCTTTCTTT. It is translated as CASSIPPPFTEAFF.

V gene TRBV6-2 or TRBV6-3 combines with J gene TRBJ2-1; the D gene could be TRBD1 or TRBD2 (6 bases each). V shed 6 bases and J shed 6 bases, with 9 bases lying between them. Germline CDR1 reads MNHEY; CDR2 reads SVGEGT. The CDR3 has 12 residues. The CDR3 DNA is TGTGCCAGCAGCGGGGGCCTCAATGAGCAGTTCTTC. Translated, it gives CASSGGLNEQFF.

The chain uses TRBV10-3 and TRBJ1-3, with D maybe TRBD1 (6 bases). Trimming removed 6 bases from V and 0 bases from J, with 9 bases in between. Per germline, CDR1 ENHRY and CDR2 SYGVKD. The CDR3 extends over 14 amino acids. The CDR3 nucleotides are TGTGCCATCAGCGGACAGCTCTCTGGAAACACCATATATTTT. Encoded protein: CAISGQLSGNTIYF.

This sequence joins TRBV28 and TRBJ2-4; 7 nucleotides agree with TRBD2. Germline CDR1 is MDHEN and CDR2 is SYDVKM. Trimming took 10 bases from V and 5 from J; bases not matched to a gene: 5. The CDR3 contains 12 residues. This chain's CDR3 is CAISGGENIQYF. In DNA, the CDR3 is TGTGCCATCTCGGGAGGAGAAAACATTCAGTACTTC.

The chain joins TRBV19 to TRBJ1-1; D is unresolved. V was clipped by 1 base and J by 2 bases, with 8 bases between them. This CDR3 has 14 residues. Looked up from germline, CDR1 is LNHDA and CDR2 is SQIVND (reference sequence). CDR3 residues: CASSIGQRNTEAFF. The CDR3 nucleotides read TGTGCCAGTAGTATAGGGCAGCGTAACACTGAAGCTTTCTTT. Based on the CDR3 plus reference TRBV19 and TRBJ1-1, the full variable domain is DGGITQSPKYLFRKEGQNVTLSCEQNLNHDAMYWYRQDPGQGLRLIYYSQIVNDFQKGDIAEGYSVSREKKESFPLTVTSAQKNPTAFYLCASSIGQRNTEAFFGQGTRLTVV.

CDR3: CASSIVPGQGNSPLHF. CDR3 DNA: TGTGCCAGTAGTATAGTCCCGGGACAGGGGAATTCACCCCTCCACTTT. This chain joins TRBV19 and TRBJ1-6; 10 positions agree with TRBD1. Germline-derived CDR1 and CDR2 are LNHDA and SQIVND (reference sequence). V was pared by 1 base and J by 7 bases, with 4 bases of the junction left unmatched. The CDR3 spans 16 residues. Full variable domain (rest looked up from reference TRBV19 and TRBJ1-6): DGGITQSPKYLFRKEGQNVTLSCEQNLNHDAMYWYRQDPGQGLRLIYYSQIVNDFQKGDIAEGYSVSREKKESFPLTVTSAQKNPTAFYLCASSIVPGQGNSPLHFGNGTRLTVT.

The chain links TRBV6-2 or TRBV6-3 to TRBJ2-7; D is perhaps TRBD1 (6 bases). Looked up from germline, CDR1 is MNHEY and CDR2 is SVGEGT. The V and J ends lost 6 bases and 2 bases respectively, with 14 bases between them. CDR3 length equals 14 residues. DNA of the CDR3: TGTGCCAGCAGCCCCGGACAGTCTCCCTACGAGCAGTACTTC. It yields the protein CASSPGQSPYEQYF.

V usage is TRBV5-4 and J usage is TRBJ1-2; 7 nucleotides match TRBD1. Per germline, CDR1 SGHNT and CDR2 YYREEE (reference sequence). This CDR3 has 15 residues. The junction had 9 bases not matched to a gene; V was cut back by 6 bases and J by 1 base. CDR3: CASTRQGWSNYGYTF. Here the CDR3 DNA reads TGTGCCAGCACAAGACAGGGTTGGAGTAACTATGGCTACACCTTC.

The chain recombines TRBV7-2 with TRBJ2-5; TRBD2 aligns across 8 bases. J gave up 5 bases and V 5 bases, and 7 bases lay outside the gene matches. The CDR3 is 14 residues long. Germline V gene lookup returns CDR1 SGHTA and CDR2 FQGNSA. The DNA of the CDR3 is TGTGCCAGCAGCCTTTACGGGAGGGGGGAGACCCAGTACTTC. It is translated as CASSLYGRGETQYF.

The rearrangement links TRBV7-6 to TRBJ2-7, with D possibly TRBD2 on 6 matching bases. The CDR3 runs 15 residues. Germline CDR1 reads SGHVS; CDR2 reads FNYEAQ. V lost 5 bases to trimming and J lost 0 bases, with 14 bases between them. CDR3 sequence: CASSPALATSYEQYF. Written as DNA, the CDR3 is TGTGCCAGCAGCCCCGCTCTAGCGACCTCCTACGAGCAGTACTTC.

The rearrangement joins TRBV28 to TRBJ1-5, with 8 bases aligning to TRBD1. Germline V gene lookup returns CDR1 MDHEN and CDR2 SYDVKM. With 10 bases clipped from V and 5 bases from J, the junction kept 4 bases outside the gene matches. This CDR3 spans 12 amino acids. CDR3 sequence (DNA): TGTGCCACGACAGGGGATGATCAGCCCCAGCATTTT. It is translated as CATTGDDQPQHF. The whole variable domain, remainder taken from reference TRBV28 and TRBJ1-5, is DVKVTQSSRYLVKRTGEKVFLECVQDMDHENMFWYRQDPGLGLRLIYFSYDVKMKEKGDIPEGYSVSREKKERFSLILESASTNQTSMYLCATTGDDQPQHFGDGTRLSIL.

The rearrangement links TRBV7-3 to TRBJ2-5; D is uncertain. The CDR3 has 11 amino acids. V was trimmed by 1 base and J by 3 bases, leaving 0 bases between them. Germline V gene sequence: CDR1 SGHTA, CDR2 FQGTGA. The CDR3 sequence is CASSLKETQYF. DNA for the CDR3: TGTGCCAGCAGCTTAAAAGAGACCCAGTACTTC.

The chain has TRBV7-6 and TRBJ1-3; unclear D gene. Trimming stripped 1 base from V and 0 bases from J, with 7 bases between. The CDR3 covers 15 residues. Germline CDR1 reads SGHVS; CDR2 reads FNYEAQ. This chain's CDR3 is CASSLGVDSGNTIYF. For the CDR3, the DNA is TGTGCCAGCAGCTTAGGAGTGGACTCTGGAAACACCATATATTTT.

The chain links TRBV6-2 or TRBV6-3 to TRBJ2-7, with D possibly TRBD1 on 6 matching bases. Germline assignment: CDR1 MNHEY and CDR2 SVGEGT. Trimming took off 5 bases at V and 7 bases at J, with 12 bases between the two ends. The CDR3 has 12 amino acids. The CDR3 loop reads CASSRTVPEQYF. CDR3 sequence (DNA): TGTGCCAGCAGTCGGACAGTTCCGGAGCAGTACTTC.

CDR3 amino acids: CSASRNTIYF. The CDR3 DNA is TGCAGTGCTAGCCGCAACACCATATATTTT. V and J are TRBV20-1 and TRBJ1-3; D remains ambiguous. The CDR3 covers 10 residues. The germline V and J ends were trimmed by 3 bases and 7 bases, with 4 bases remaining between them. Germline CDR1 DFQATT, CDR2 SNEGSKA (reference sequence).

The chain carries TRBV25-1 and TRBJ1-1; tentatively, D is TRBD1 (5 bases). The ends were cut back, 2 bases at V and 7 bases at J, with 14 bases in the middle. The germline V gene has CDR1 MGHDK and CDR2 SYGVNS. This CDR3 has 14 residues. The CDR3 DNA is TGTGCCAGCAGTGAAGTTGGTTCGGGGGTTGAAGCTTTCTTT. Translating it yields CASSEVGSGVEAFF.

This chain connects TRBV6-5 to TRBJ1-2; 8 nucleotides match TRBD1. This CDR3 comprises 14 residues. Trimming removed 5 bases from V and 6 bases from J; junction bases left unmatched: 8. CDR1 and CDR2 (germline): MNHEY, SVGAGI. As DNA, the CDR3 is TGTGCCAGCAGTCAATCGGACAGGGTTCATGGCTACACCTTC. Translated, it gives CASSQSDRVHGYTF.

The chain uses TRBV19 and TRBJ2-2; the D gene is possibly TRBD1 (6 bases). Deletions cut 2 bases from V and 4 bases from J, with 14 bases between. CDR3 size: 16 residues. The germline gives CDR1 LNHDA, CDR2 SQIVND (reference sequence). In nucleotides, the CDR3 is TGTGCCAGTAGTATAACGGGCGGACAGATCACCGGGGAGCTGTTTTTT. Translating gives CASSITGGQITGELFF.

V gene TRBV7-2 combines with J gene TRBJ2-3; D unclear. CDR1 and CDR2 (germline): SGHTA, FQGNSA. The CDR3 sequence is 14 residues long. V was shortened by 4 bases and J by 5 bases, with 13 bases between the two germline ends. Here the CDR3 reads CASSSLLLGDTQYF. The DNA of the CDR3 is TGTGCCAGCAGCTCGCTACTCCTTGGAGATACGCAGTATTTT.

The rearrangement joins TRBV2 to TRBJ1-2; D uncertain. The CDR3 is 11 residues long. With 7 bases removed from V and 3 bases from J, the gap between germline ends came to 6 bases. Germline V gene data show CDR1 as SNHLY and CDR2 as FYNNEI. DNA for the CDR3: TGTGCCAGCAAGCGGGACTATGGCTACACCTTC. Translating it yields CASKRDYGYTF.